This TCR beta chain was recorded in a study of OX40 agonist ivuxolimab in advanced cancers. On the study more broadly: Given to patients was ivuxolimab, an agonistic anti-OX40 (CD134) antibody. General study results and limits: CD8+ T cells were the subset that, on average, had more expanded clones than CD4+. Blood T cells, both CD4+ and CD8+, expanded clonally by week 6 at 0.1 to 3.0 mg/kg.

Deletions cut 4 bases from V and 6 bases from J, with 17 bases between. Germline V CDR1 and CDR2: MDHEN, SYDVKM. The CDR3 consists of 15 residues. The method was immunoSEQ multiplex PCR; TCRdb's version includes in-frame clones alone and lacks a portion of them. The sample holds more than 85,000 clones, around nine tenths seen once. Concerning this clone: Its specificity is unknown.

The V call is TRBV28, the J call TRBJ2-3; the D gene is possibly TRBD1 (5 bases). This receptor was obtained from an adult with an advanced solid tumor such as melanoma, head and neck, liver or kidney cancer. This material consisted of CD4+ or CD8+ T cells sorted from blood, taken in a trial of the OX40 agonist ivuxolimab. CDR3 sequence: CASSSPGKGEDTQYF. CDR3 nucleotides: TGTGCCAGCAGTTCCCCAGGGAAGGGCGAGGATACGCAGTATTTT.